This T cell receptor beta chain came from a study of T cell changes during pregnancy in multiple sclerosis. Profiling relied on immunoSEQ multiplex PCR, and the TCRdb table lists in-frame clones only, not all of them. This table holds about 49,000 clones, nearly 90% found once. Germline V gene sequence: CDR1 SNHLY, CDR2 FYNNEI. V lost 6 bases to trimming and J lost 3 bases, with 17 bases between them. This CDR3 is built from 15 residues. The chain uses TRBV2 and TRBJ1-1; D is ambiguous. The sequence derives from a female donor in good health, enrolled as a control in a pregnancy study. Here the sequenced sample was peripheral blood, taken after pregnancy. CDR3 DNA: TGTGCCAGCAGCCCCGGACTCCTAAGGGACACTGAAGCTTTCTTT. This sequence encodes CASSPGLLRDTEAFF.